This T cell receptor beta chain was profiled in a study of cytomegalovirus exposure and HLA in healthy donors. The PCR used 60 Vbeta and 13 Jbeta primers. Profiled with immunoSEQ multiplex PCR; TCRdb holds only in-frame clones, not every one. The sample lists 85,000 to 100,000 clones; almost 85% were seen once. Germline V CDR1 and CDR2: MGHRA, YSYEKL. The trim removed 4 bases at V and 1 base at J, leaving 5 bases unmatched. The CDR3 runs 16 residues. This TCR came from a woman between 18 and 30 years old in good health and CMV-seropositive. The sequenced sample was PBMCs. J is TRBJ1-5 and V is TRBV4-1; 9 bases agree with TRBD1. CDR3 loop: CASSLQGARSNQPQHF. Written as DNA, the CDR3 is TGCGCCAGCAGCCTACAGGGGGCTCGGAGCAATCAGCCCCAGCATTTT.